The present TCR beta chain was sequenced within a study of identical twins. CDR3 length: 17 residues. The germline V gene has CDR1 SGDLS and CDR2 YYNGEE. The V and J ends lost 1 base and 4 bases, in that order; junction bases with no gene match: 9. The study, taken as a whole, reports: Insertions were reduced in abundant cord blood beta clonotypes but not in memory repertoires.

Comment on this clonotype: The target antigen is unknown.

The cDNA had a unique molecular identifier and a template-switch universal primer site. Each CDR3 protein is one row after TCRdb ran MiXCR on the 5' RACE reads. The sample contains more than 1.5 million distinct CDR3 sequences, around 29% of which appear only once. The chain couples TRBV9 to TRBJ2-1; 9 positions agree with TRBD2. Sequencing input: cord blood. This sequence was found in a newborn girl in good health. CDR3 residues: CASSVSGGLAGYNEQFF. For the CDR3, the DNA is TGTGCCAGCAGCGTAAGCGGGGGCCTAGCGGGATACAATGAGCAGTTCTTC.